This TCR beta chain derives from a study of Graves' ophthalmopathy and Graves' hyperthyroidism. RNA transcripts were the source from which TCR beta CDR3 regions were amplified. First-round RT-PCR used HTBI primers; second-round multiplex PCR followed. TCRdb called the multiplex PCR reads again in MiXCR, with one record for every CDR3 protein. The sample consists of 580,000 or so distinct CDR3 sequences, about 40% of them appearing once. The CDR3 runs to 15 residues. Germline V CDR1 and CDR2: SNHLY, FYNNEI. To note about this clonotype: Its antigen is unidentified. The junction and the germline gene differ at one end; a read error may be behind it.

Orbital computed tomography, together with clinical symptoms, serum thyroxine, TRAb and thyroid ultrasound, was used for diagnosis. Whole-study findings and limits: The model's ophthalmopathy progression predictions had about 71% sensitivity and 72% to 75% specificity. Most expanded clonotypes from thyroid (those above 0.001 frequency) were also found in blood. Built on 13 signatures, a model told ophthalmopathy apart from stable hyperthyroidism with roughly 88% sensitivity and under 83% specificity.

The sequenced sample consisted of peripheral blood or thyroid tissue (not recorded which). This sequence was found in an adult man with Graves' hyperthyroidism. The chain carries TRBV2 and TRBJ1-5, with 12 nucleotides matching TRBD1. The DNA for the CDR3 is TGTGCCGGCAGCCAGGGACAGGGGGCGGGTCAGCCCCAGCATTTT. Its protein is CAGSQGQGAGQPQHF.